This T cell receptor beta chain is drawn from a study of response to subunit inactivated influenza vaccine. Via MiXCR, TCRdb re-called the RT-PCR reads, giving one row per CDR3 protein. The table records roughly 780,000 distinct CDR3 sequences, 18% of them present only once. V shed 4 bases, J shed 0 bases, and the junction held 2 bases outside the gene matches. This CDR3 has 14 residues. Germline CDR1 and CDR2: DFQATT and SNEGSKA (reference sequence). Study-level points and caveats: The authors proposed limited new T cell recruitment per seasonal influenza vaccination.

With regard to this clonotype: The target antigen is unknown.

The chain employs TRBV20-1 and TRBJ2-1; 8 nucleotides align to TRBD2. This sequence originates from a man between 50 and 59 years old who received an inactivated influenza vaccine. This sample comprised PBMCs from blood, obtained about 5 days after vaccination. The CDR3 spells CSAKSGSSYNEQFF. The CDR3 DNA reads TGCAGTGCTAAAAGCGGGAGCTCCTACAATGAGCAGTTCTTC.